A single sample gave rise to the 10 T cell receptor beta chains below, sequenced in a study of T cell changes during pregnancy in multiple sclerosis. Profiling relied on immunoSEQ multiplex PCR, and the TCRdb table lists in-frame clones only, not all of them. The profile shows tens of thousands of clones, approximately 90% of them singletons. The sample here was peripheral blood, taken in the first trimester of pregnancy. These receptors were taken from a female donor in good health, enrolled as a control in a pregnancy study.

V and J are TRBV5-1 and TRBJ2-1; TRBD2 agrees at 9 bases. V gave up 4 bases and J gave up 3 bases; unmatched junction bases: 2. Germline assignment: CDR1 SGHRS and CDR2 YFSETQ. CDR3 length: 14 residues. CDR3 in amino acids: CASSGAGGYNEQFF. CDR3 DNA sequence: TGCGCCAGCAGCGGAGCGGGAGGCTACAATGAGCAGTTCTTC.

This chain connects TRBV7-9 to TRBJ1-4; 8 bases fit TRBD1. The germline V gene encodes CDR1 SEHNR and CDR2 FQNEAQ (reference sequence). The CDR3 spans 13 residues. J was trimmed by 8 bases and V by 6 bases; bases with no gene match: 5. The CDR3 is CASRDRAGEKLFF. The DNA for the CDR3 is TGTGCCAGCAGGGACAGGGCTGGCGAAAAACTGTTTTTT.

This sequence joins TRBV19 and TRBJ2-7; 9 positions match TRBD2. Germline V gives CDR1 LNHDA, CDR2 SQIVND (reference sequence). This CDR3 spans 14 amino acids. The junction had 11 bases not matched to a gene; V was cut back by 1 base and J by 13 bases. The CDR3 bases are TGTGCCAGTAGTATAGGGGGAGACGGACTAGCGAGATACTTC. Encoded protein: CASSIGGDGLARYF.

The rearrangement uses TRBV27 and TRBJ2-5, with a possible D match to TRBD2 (5 bases). The better agreement between TRBJ2-7 and the DNA end casts doubt on the J call. The CDR3 contains 13 residues. Germline loops: CDR1 MNHEY, CDR2 SMNVEV (reference sequence). This CDR3 is CASSRGSHYEQYF. CDR3 sequence (DNA): TGTGCCAGCAGCCGAGGGTCTCACTACGAGCAGTACTTC.

This chain uses TRBV28 with TRBJ2-7, with 9 bases matching TRBD1. Germline V CDR1 and CDR2: MDHEN, SYDVKM. The CDR3 spans 14 residues. J lost 6 bases, V lost 5 bases, and 8 bases had no gene match. In DNA form, the CDR3 reads TGTGCCAGCAGTACAGGGGGCTGGACCGCCGAGCAGTACTTC. The encoded protein is CASSTGGWTAEQYF.

The V call is TRBV4-2, the J call TRBJ1-3, with D perhaps matching TRBD1 (6 bases). Germline loops: CDR1 LGHNA, CDR2 YNFKEQ. This CDR3 comprises 16 residues. V shed 0 bases and J shed 3 bases, with 12 bases lying between them. For the CDR3, the DNA is TGTGCCAGCAGCCAAGATCGGGGGGCAGGTGGAAACACCATATATTTT. Residues: CASSQDRGAGGNTIYF.

The chain couples TRBV7-9 to TRBJ2-1; 10 nucleotides line up with TRBD2. The CDR3 is 15 residues long. The V and J ends lost 2 bases and 5 bases, in that order; junction bases with no gene match: 3. CDR1 is SEHNR and CDR2 is FQNEAQ in the germline V gene (reference sequence). The CDR3 reads CASSLLAGVNNEQFF. The CDR3 DNA follows: TGTGCCAGCAGCTTACTAGCGGGAGTGAACAATGAGCAGTTCTTC.

This clone was seen a few times. The chain uses TRBV18 and TRBJ1-4; unclear D gene. CDR1 KGHSH and CDR2 LQKENI come from the germline V gene. This CDR3 is built from 13 residues. Deletions cut 2 bases from V and 4 bases from J, with 5 bases between. The CDR3 spells CASSPGVNEKLFF. CDR3 nucleotides: TGTGCCAGCTCACCAGGAGTTAATGAAAAACTGTTTTTT. The entire variable domain, with the rest obtained from reference TRBV18 and TRBJ1-4, is as follows: NAGVMQNPRHLVRRRGQEARLRCSPMKGHSHVYWYRQLPEEGLKFMVYLQKENIIDESGMPKERFSAEFPKEGPSILRIQQVVRGDSAAYFCASSPGVNEKLFFGSGTQLSVL.

V and J are TRBV7-9 and TRBJ2-5; 7 bases map to TRBD1. Germline V gives CDR1 SEHNR, CDR2 FQNEAQ (reference sequence). This CDR3 contains 16 residues. With V trimmed by 6 bases and J by 1 base, 11 bases remained unmatched. The CDR3 here is CASRYNLDRAQETQYF. The CDR3 DNA sequence: TGTGCCAGCAGATACAACTTAGACAGGGCCCAAGAGACCCAGTACTTC.

The rearrangement links TRBV7-9 to TRBJ1-4; a weak D match, TRBD1 (6 bases). The CDR3 has 14 residues. Trimming left V 1 base short and J 7 bases short, with 10 bases between. Germline-derived CDR1 and CDR2 are SEHNR and FQNEAQ (reference sequence). CDR3 sequence reads: CASSLGRGSEKLFF. The CDR3 region has the DNA TGTGCCAGCAGCTTAGGCAGGGGTAGTGAAAAACTGTTTTTT.